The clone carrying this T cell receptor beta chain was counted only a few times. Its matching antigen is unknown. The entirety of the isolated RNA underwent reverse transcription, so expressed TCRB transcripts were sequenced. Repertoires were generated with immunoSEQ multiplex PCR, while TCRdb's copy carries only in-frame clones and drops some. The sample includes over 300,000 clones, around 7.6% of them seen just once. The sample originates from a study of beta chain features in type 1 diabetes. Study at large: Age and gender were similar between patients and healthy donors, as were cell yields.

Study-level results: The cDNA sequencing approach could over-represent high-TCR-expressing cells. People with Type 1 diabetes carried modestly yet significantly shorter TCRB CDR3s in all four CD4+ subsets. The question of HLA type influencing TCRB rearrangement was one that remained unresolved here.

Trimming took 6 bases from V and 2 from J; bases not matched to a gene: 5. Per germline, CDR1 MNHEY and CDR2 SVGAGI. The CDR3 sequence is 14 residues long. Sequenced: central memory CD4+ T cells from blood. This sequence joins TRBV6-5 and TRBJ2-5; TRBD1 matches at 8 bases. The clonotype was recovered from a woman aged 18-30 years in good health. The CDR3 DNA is TGTGCCAGCAGCCGGACAGGGAAGCAAGAGACCCAGTACTTC. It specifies CASSRTGKQETQYF.